The rows below give T cell receptor beta chains drawn from one sample of a study of T cell repertoires in cytomegalovirus infection. TCRdb analysed the reads with MiXCR anew, one entry per CDR3 protein. The sample shows about 530,000 distinct CDR3 sequences, about 25% of them seen only once. Sequencing was done on a sample of PBMCs. These TCRs come from a human donor in good health (CMV status not recorded). Some clones in this sample may be carry-over from other donors' samples. The CDR3 runs from the conserved cysteine through the conserved F or W. The D gene is left open where the match is weak.

TRBV7-6	TRBJ2-1	TRBD2	CASSSRLAGGYNEQFF
TRBV7-2	TRBJ2-7	NA	CASSFPLRDLGQYF
TRBV6-1	TRBJ1-4	TRBD1	CASGAGGANEKLFF
TRBV18	TRBJ2-2	NA	CASSPLRGTLDGELFF
TRBV7-3	TRBJ2-1	NA	CASSEGPYNEQFF
TRBV7-9	TRBJ1-1	NA	CASTLLYREVEAFF
TRBV7-2	TRBJ1-6	NA	CASSRNESPLHF
TRBV7-9	TRBJ1-2	TRBD1	CASSQQGANYGYTF
TRBV7-2	TRBJ2-5	TRBD2	CASSLAGLAGGRETQYF
TRBV29-1	TRBJ2-3	TRBD1	CSVKGAYTQYF
TRBV2	TRBJ1-2	NA	CASSEHMGDGIYGYTF
TRBV12-5	TRBJ2-1	NA	CASGLGRVDEQFF
TRBV5-4	TRBJ1-4	TRBD1	CASSEHRGLANEKLFF
TRBV7-2	TRBJ2-3	NA	CASSLAGDADTQYF
TRBV28	TRBJ2-7	TRBD2	CASSPWGGDSSYEQYF
TRBV28	TRBJ2-1	NA	CASSPTGRASYNEQFF
TRBV7-2	TRBJ2-2	TRBD2	CASSLEASGSVGGELFF
TRBV7-2	TRBJ2-3	NA	CASSQSSRSTDTQYF
TRBV6-2/TRBV6-3	TRBJ2-2	NA	CASSYRLANTGELFF
TRBV6-1	TRBJ1-2	NA	CASSEKGHYGYTF
TRBV15	TRBJ2-7	TRBD2	CATSRDRSGGDEQYF
TRBV7-4	TRBJ1-5	NA	CASSLRHQRNQPQHF
TRBV28	TRBJ1-1	NA	CANSPDTEAFF
TRBV20-1	TRBJ2-3	NA	CSGGPDTQYF
TRBV27	TRBJ2-1	NA	CASSLMGRVLSKHKQFF
TRBV7-2	TRBJ2-1	NA	CASTPGGGNYNEQFF
TRBV7-2	TRBJ2-1	NA	CASSYDSVRYEQFF
TRBV4-1	TRBJ1-5	NA	CASGSRGKLPQHF
TRBV19	TRBJ1-1	NA	CASSWQPNTEAFF
TRBV11-3	TRBJ2-5	NA	CASSHRQETQYF
TRBV24-1	TRBJ2-3	TRBD2	CATSEVREGTDTQYF
TRBV19	TRBJ2-1	NA	CASSMAVAPSNEQFF
TRBV6-5	TRBJ2-1	TRBD2	CASSYRGRGIEQFF
TRBV2	TRBJ2-1	TRBD2	CASSEFRQRERDEQFF
TRBV7-2	TRBJ1-6	NA	CASSLSPGSRSYNSPLHF
TRBV20-1	TRBJ2-3	TRBD1	CSAATYWTGQGDTQYF
TRBV27	TRBJ2-1	TRBD2	CASSPGSGRGYNEQFF
TRBV7-2	TRBJ2-7	TRBD2	CASSLREEGAEQYF
TRBV7-2	TRBJ2-4	NA	CASSLTSNIQYF
TRBV11-2	TRBJ2-2	NA	CASSSPRRGYDTGELFF
TRBV18	TRBJ2-6	NA	CASSPRDAFSGANVLTF
TRBV7-9	TRBJ2-7	TRBD2	CASSLAGVREGPNEQYF
TRBV7-6	TRBJ2-1	TRBD2	CASSARTSGVYNEQFF
TRBV7-6	TRBJ2-1	TRBD2	CASSVRGGSGRNEQFF
TRBV7-2	TRBJ1-5	NA	CASSLVVIGRPQHF
TRBV6-4	TRBJ1-5	NA	CASSVSAPRPNQPQHF
TRBV7-6	TRBJ1-1	TRBD1	CASSLETGDPEAFF
TRBV5-4	TRBJ1-2	NA	CASAGTINYGYTF
TRBV19	TRBJ2-1	NA	CASNEGAYNEQFF
TRBV28	TRBJ2-2	TRBD1	CASRSGQGAVGELFF
TRBV6-2/TRBV6-3	TRBJ2-2	NA	CASIQRRVAGTGELFF
TRBV11-1	TRBJ2-2	NA	CASSANTGELFF
TRBV10-3	TRBJ1-1	NA	CAISERDNTEAFF
TRBV28	TRBJ2-1	TRBD2	CASSSRRGAGVRPGSYNEQFF